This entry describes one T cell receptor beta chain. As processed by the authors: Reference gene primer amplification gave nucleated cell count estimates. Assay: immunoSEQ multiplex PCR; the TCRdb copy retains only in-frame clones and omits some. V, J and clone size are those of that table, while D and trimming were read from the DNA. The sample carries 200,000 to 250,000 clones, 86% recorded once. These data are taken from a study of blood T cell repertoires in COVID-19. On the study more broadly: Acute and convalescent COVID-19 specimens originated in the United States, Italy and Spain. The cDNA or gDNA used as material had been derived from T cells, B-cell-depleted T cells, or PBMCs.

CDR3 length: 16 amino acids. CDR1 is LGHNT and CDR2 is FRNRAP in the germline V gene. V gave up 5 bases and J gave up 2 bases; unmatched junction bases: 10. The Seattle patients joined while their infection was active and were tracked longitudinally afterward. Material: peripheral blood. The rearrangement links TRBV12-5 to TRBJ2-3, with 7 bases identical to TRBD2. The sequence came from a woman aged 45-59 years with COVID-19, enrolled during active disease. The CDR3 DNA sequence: TGTGCTAGTGGTACCTCTCTAGCGGAGAACACAGATACGCAGTATTTT. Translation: CASGTSLAENTDTQYF.